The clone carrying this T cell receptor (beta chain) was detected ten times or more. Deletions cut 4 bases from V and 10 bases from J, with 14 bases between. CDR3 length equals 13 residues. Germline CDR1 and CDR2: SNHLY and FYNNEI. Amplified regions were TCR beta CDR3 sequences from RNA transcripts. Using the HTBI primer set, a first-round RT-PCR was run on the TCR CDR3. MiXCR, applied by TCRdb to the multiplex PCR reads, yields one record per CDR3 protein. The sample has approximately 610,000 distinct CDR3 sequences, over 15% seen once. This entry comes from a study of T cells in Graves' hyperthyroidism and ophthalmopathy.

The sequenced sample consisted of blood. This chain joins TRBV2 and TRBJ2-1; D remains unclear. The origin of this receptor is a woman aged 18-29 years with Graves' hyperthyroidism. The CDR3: CASSALSHGEQFF. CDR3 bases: TGTGCCAGCAGTGCTTTATCCCATGGAGAGCAGTTCTTC.